This TCR beta chain was found in a study of T cells after somatic rescue of genetic block. Trimming took off 5 bases at V and 3 bases at J, with 14 bases between the two ends. Germline V lookup: CDR1 SGHNT, CDR2 YYREEE (reference sequence). The CDR3 sequence is 14 residues long. TCRdb's copy holds only in-frame clones and misses some; the assay was immunoSEQ multiplex PCR. The table has tens of thousands of clones, 85% to 95% seen once; the top ten hold approximately 2.9%. Sequenced material: peripheral blood mononuclear cells (PBMCs). The genes are TRBV5-4 and TRBJ1-2, with D perhaps TRBD1 (6 bases). This sequence originates from a man aged 35-49 years. CDR3 amino acids: CASRGEGGYYGYTF. Here the CDR3 DNA reads TGTGCCAGCAGGGGAGAAGGGGGGTACTATGGCTACACCTTC. Looking up the rest from reference TRBV5-4 and TRBJ1-2 gives the full variable domain: ETGVTQSPTHLIKTRGQQVTLRCSSQSGHNTVSWYQQALGQGPQFIFQYYREEENGRGNFPPRFSGLQFPNYSSELNVNALELDDSALYLCASRGEGGYYGYTFGSGTRLTVV.